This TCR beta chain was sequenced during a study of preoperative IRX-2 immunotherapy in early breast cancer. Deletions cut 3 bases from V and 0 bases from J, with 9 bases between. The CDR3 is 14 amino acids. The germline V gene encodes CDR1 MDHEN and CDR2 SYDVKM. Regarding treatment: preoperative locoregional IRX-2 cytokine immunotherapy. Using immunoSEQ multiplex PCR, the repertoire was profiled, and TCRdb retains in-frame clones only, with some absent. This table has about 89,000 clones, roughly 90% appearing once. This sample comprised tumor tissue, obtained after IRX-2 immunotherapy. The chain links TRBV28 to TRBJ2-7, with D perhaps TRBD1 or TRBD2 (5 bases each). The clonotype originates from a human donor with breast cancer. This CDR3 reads CASSLYGTSYEQYF. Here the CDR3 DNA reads TGTGCCAGCAGTTTGTATGGGACCTCCTACGAGCAGTACTTC.